Following are 28 T cell receptor beta chains from one sample sequenced in a study of post-analysis software for immune sequencing data. The antigens for these receptors are not known. cDNA libraries of TCR beta carried unique molecular identifiers. TCRdb reanalysed the PCR reads using MiXCR and keeps one entry per CDR3 protein. The sample consists of about 540,000 distinct CDR3 sequences, roughly 34% of them appearing once. Study-wide findings and caveats: Roughly 5 TRBV segments (TRBV5-6, TRBV5-1 and TRBV20-1 among them) occurred more frequently in patients than in controls.

The sample was blood. The origin of the receptors is a girl aged 2 to 17 with multiple sclerosis.

The chain couples TRBV7-9 to TRBJ2-1; tentatively, D is TRBD1 (5 bases). In germline, CDR1 is SEHNR, CDR2 FQNEAQ (reference sequence). CDR3 length: 11 amino acids. V gave up 3 bases and J gave up 15 bases, with 12 bases separating them. The CDR3: CASSFGHQGFF. CDR3 in DNA: TGTGCCAGCAGCTTCGGACATCAGGGGTTCTTC. Full variable domain (remainder filled in from reference TRBV7-9 and TRBJ2-1): DTGVSQNPRHKITKRGQNVTFRCDPISEHNRLYWYRQTLGQGPEFLTYFQNEAQLEKSRLLSDRFSAERPKGSFSTLEIQRTEQGDSAMYLCASSFGHQGFFGPGTRLTVL.

Only a few counts were recorded for this clonotype. The V and J genes are TRBV24-1 and TRBJ2-3, with 7 bases that match TRBD2. Germline CDR1 KGHDR, CDR2 SFDVKD. V lost 0 bases, J lost 2 bases, and 13 bases stayed unmatched. The CDR3 runs to 19 residues. CDR3 in amino acids: CATSDLKTTSRVSTDTQYF. The CDR3 DNA sequence: TGTGCCACCAGTGATTTGAAAACGACTAGCCGTGTCTCCACAGATACGCAGTATTTT.

This clonotype was detected only a few times. The V gene is TRBV10-3, the J gene TRBJ2-5, with 11 bases fitting TRBD2. There are 17 residues in the CDR3. The V and J ends lost 3 bases and 4 bases, in that order; junction bases with no gene match: 10. Per germline, CDR1 ENHRY and CDR2 SYGVKD. CDR3 in amino acids: CAISDPFRLAGRETQYF. The CDR3, as DNA: TGTGCCATCAGTGACCCATTCCGACTAGCGGGGCGAGAGACCCAGTACTTC.

This chain connects TRBV9 to TRBJ1-1; D gene unclear. The V end was cut by 0 bases, the J end by 6 bases, with 9 bases between. Germline V CDR1 and CDR2: SGDLS, YYNGEE. The CDR3 length is 13 residues. DNA for the CDR3: TGTGCCAGCAGCGTAGATGGGCGACCTGAAGCTTTCTTT. It specifies CASSVDGRPEAFF. Together with reference TRBV9 and TRBJ1-1, the CDR3 gives the full variable domain: DSGVTQTPKHLITATGQRVTLRCSPRSGDLSVYWYQQSLDQGLQFLIQYYNGEERAKGNILERFSAQQFPDLHSELNLSSLELGDSALYFCASSVDGRPEAFFGQGTRLTVV.

This chain joins TRBV5-4 and TRBJ2-5, with 8 bases that match TRBD1. The V gene's germline CDR1 is SGHNT and CDR2 YYREEE (reference sequence). V gave up 3 bases and J gave up 2 bases; unmatched junction bases: 9. This CDR3 region has 16 residues. The CDR3 coding sequence is TGTGCCAGCAGCTCGGACCGGGACAGGCGGCAAGAGACCCAGTACTTC. Its translation is CASSSDRDRRQETQYF.

The CDR3 region is CSASGTSGGANTDTQYF. The CDR3, as DNA: TGCAGTGCTAGCGGGACTAGCGGGGGGGCCAACACAGATACGCAGTATTTT. The V gene is TRBV20-1, the J gene TRBJ2-3; TRBD2 matches 16 bases. From germline, CDR1 is DFQATT and CDR2 SNEGSKA (reference sequence). This CDR3 is 17 amino acids long. The V segment lost 3 bases and the J segment 2 bases; nucleotides outside the gene matches: 5.

This clonotype has only a few counts. The chain uses TRBV7-3 and TRBJ2-1; 9 positions agree with TRBD1. The trim removed 5 bases at V and 9 bases at J, leaving 5 bases unmatched. Germline CDR1 is SGHTA and CDR2 is FQGTGA. This CDR3 spans 13 amino acids. For the CDR3, the DNA is TGTGCCAGCAGCACCCGACAGGGGGGTGAGCAGTTCTTC. Translated, it gives CASSTRQGGEQFF.

V gene TRBV7-9 combines with J gene TRBJ1-5; no firm D call. The germline gives CDR1 SEHNR, CDR2 FQNEAQ (reference sequence). The germline V and J ends were trimmed by 1 base and 1 base, with 5 bases remaining between them. The CDR3 contains 14 residues. CDR3 DNA: TGTGCCAGCAGCTTAGAACAGAGCAATCAGCCCCAGCATTTT. It translates to CASSLEQSNQPQHF.

The V and J genes are TRBV29-1 and TRBJ2-7; 8 nucleotides align to TRBD2. The junction had 11 bases not matched to a gene; V was cut back by 7 bases and J by 3 bases. Germline CDR1 reads SQVTM; CDR2 reads ANQGSEA. There are 14 residues in the CDR3. The CDR3, as DNA: TGCAGCGCGAAGTTAGCGGGATACCTCTACGAGCAGTACTTC. Amino acids: CSAKLAGYLYEQYF.

This clonotype was counted at least ten times. The CDR3 reads CSVRMGRETQYF. CDR3 coding DNA: TGCAGCGTAAGGATGGGGCGAGAGACCCAGTACTTC. This chain uses TRBV29-1 with TRBJ2-5; a weak D match, TRBD1 (5 bases). Germline-derived CDR1 and CDR2 are SQVTM and ANQGSEA. This CDR3 spans 12 amino acids. The V end was cut by 6 bases, the J end by 4 bases, with 12 bases between.

In nucleotides, the CDR3 is TGTGCCAGCAGCTTTCACAGGGGGCTGAGCAATCAGCCCCAGCATTTT. As protein: CASSFHRGLSNQPQHF. The chain couples TRBV7-8 to TRBJ1-5; 9 nucleotides line up with TRBD1. This CDR3 comprises 16 residues. The ends lost 3 bases at V and 1 base at J; junction bases unmatched: 4. The germline V gene encodes CDR1 SGHVS and CDR2 FQNEAQ.

The chain carries TRBV6-1 and TRBJ2-4; the match to TRBD1 covers 9 bases. Germline values: CDR1 MNHNS, CDR2 SASEGT. With 2 bases clipped from V and 14 bases from J, the junction kept 1 base outside the gene matches. The CDR3 covers 11 residues. The CDR3 loop reads CASSERDREYF. The CDR3 DNA follows: TGTGCCAGCAGTGAAAGGGACAGGGAGTACTTC.

J is TRBJ1-5 and V is TRBV28; TRBD1 aligns across 7 bases. The CDR3 runs to 15 residues. Germline trimming cut 4 bases from V and 3 bases from J; bases unmatched to any gene: 6. The germline V gene has CDR1 MDHEN and CDR2 SYDVKM. CDR3 residues: CASSWDSPYNQPQHF. CDR3 nucleotide sequence: TGTGCCAGCAGTTGGGACAGTCCATACAATCAGCCCCAGCATTTT. Together with reference TRBV28 and TRBJ1-5, the CDR3 gives the full variable domain: DVKVTQSSRYLVKRTGEKVFLECVQDMDHENMFWYRQDPGLGLRLIYFSYDVKMKEKGDIPEGYSVSREKKERFSLILESASTNQTSMYLCASSWDSPYNQPQHFGDGTRLSIL.

In this sample, this clonotype turned up once. The chain recombines TRBV7-6 with TRBJ2-5; tentative D call: TRBD2 (5 bases). CDR1 is SGHVS and CDR2 is FNYEAQ in the germline V gene. V shed 5 bases and J shed 11 bases, with 15 bases lying between them. CDR3 size: 12 residues. CDR3 in DNA: TGTGCCAGCAGCATACCCCAGGAGGCGCAGTACTTC. Translation: CASSIPQEAQYF.

The chain employs TRBV11-2 and TRBJ2-1, with TRBD1 matching 9 bases. This CDR3 is built from 15 residues. J was trimmed by 8 bases and V by 5 bases; bases with no gene match: 10. In germline, CDR1 is SGHAT, CDR2 FQNNGV. This CDR3 reads CASSPHGQGIDEQFF. The CDR3 bases are TGTGCCAGCAGCCCACATGGACAGGGGATTGATGAGCAGTTCTTC.

The rearrangement links TRBV20-1 to TRBJ1-6, with D perhaps TRBD1 (6 bases). CDR1 and CDR2 from the germline V gene are DFQATT and SNEGSKA (reference sequence). Trimming shortened V by 1 base and J by 6 bases, and 22 bases separated the two germline ends. The CDR3 loop spans 18 amino acids. The CDR3 DNA sequence: TGCAGTGCTAGAGTCGGTTCGGCCGGGGGGCCGGGTAATTCACCCCTCCACTTT. Translating gives CSARVGSAGGPGNSPLHF.

This clonotype was found many times. This chain uses TRBV7-2 with TRBJ2-1; 12 positions agree with TRBD2. Germline V gives CDR1 SGHTA, CDR2 FQGNSA. The CDR3 spans 14 residues. Germline trimming cut 3 bases from V and 9 bases from J; bases unmatched to any gene: 3. The CDR3 sequence: CASSLTSGGSEQFF. CDR3 nucleotides: TGTGCCAGCAGCTTGACTAGCGGGGGATCTGAGCAGTTCTTC.

This clonotype has just a few counts. The chain is built from TRBV7-9 and TRBJ2-1; 9 nucleotides match TRBD2. J gave up 3 bases and V 3 bases, and 6 bases lay outside the gene matches. The CDR3 extends over 16 amino acids. Germline CDR1 and CDR2: SEHNR and FQNEAQ (reference sequence). CDR3: CASSLGGGAFYNEQFF. In DNA, the CDR3 is TGTGCCAGCAGCTTGGGCGGGGGGGCGTTCTACAATGAGCAGTTCTTC.

The sample holds a few counts of this clonotype. The chain joins TRBV7-9 to TRBJ1-6; 9 bases map to TRBD1. CDR3 size: 14 residues. Per germline, CDR1 SEHNR and CDR2 FQNEAQ (reference sequence). With 2 bases clipped from V and 9 bases from J, the junction kept 2 bases outside the gene matches. The CDR3 is CASSLRQGGSPLHF. The CDR3 bases are TGTGCCAGCAGCTTACGACAGGGGGGTTCACCCCTCCACTTT.

This clonotype appeared many times. A read error is possible here, since a much larger clone lies one base away. The chain couples TRBV5-1 to TRBJ2-7, with a weak D call TRBD1 (6 bases). Trimming took 0 bases from V and 6 from J, leaving 16 bases between them. The CDR3 sequence is 15 residues long. Per the germline V gene, CDR1 is SGHRS and CDR2 is YFSETQ. In DNA, the CDR3 is TGCGCCAGCAGCTTGGGGCGACAGGCTAGTGCCGAGCAGTACTTC. The encoded protein is CASSLGRQASAEQYF.

The genes are TRBV20-1 and TRBJ1-5; 8 nucleotides match TRBD1. This CDR3 comprises 14 residues. The ends lost 4 bases at V and 4 bases at J; junction bases unmatched: 6. Germline CDR1 DFQATT, CDR2 SNEGSKA (reference sequence). In DNA, the CDR3 is TGCAGTGCTACCGGGACAGGCGCTAATCAGCCCCAGCATTTT. This encodes CSATGTGANQPQHF.

The chain has TRBV10-3 and TRBJ1-5, with 9 bases matching TRBD1. J was trimmed by 2 bases and V by 6 bases; bases with no gene match: 8. Germline CDR1 reads ENHRY; CDR2 reads SYGVKD. There are 16 residues in the CDR3. The CDR3 region is CAISKQGAEGNQPQHF. The CDR3, as DNA: TGTGCCATCAGCAAACAGGGGGCTGAGGGCAATCAGCCCCAGCATTTT.

This clonotype was seen a few times. The rearrangement joins TRBV20-1 to TRBJ2-1, with D perhaps TRBD2 (5 bases). The CDR3 totals 14 residues. The germline CDR1 and CDR2 sequences are DFQATT and SNEGSKA (reference sequence). Trimming removed 5 bases at V and 0 bases at J, with 11 bases between. As DNA, the CDR3 is TGCAGTGCTCGACGGGGAGACTCCTACAATGAGCAGTTCTTC. Protein product: CSARRGDSYNEQFF.

This chain connects TRBV7-6 to TRBJ1-1; D is possibly TRBD1 (6 bases). The CDR3 is made up of 15 amino acids. Germline CDR1 and CDR2: SGHVS and FNYEAQ. The V and J ends lost 0 bases and 6 bases respectively, with 14 bases between them. The CDR3 DNA follows: TGTGCCAGCAGCTTAGCCAACAGGGCTGTCGCTGAAGCTTTCTTT. Translating gives CASSLANRAVAEAFF.

This clonotype occurred a few times. The V and J genes are TRBV6-5 and TRBJ2-3, with 13 bases that match TRBD2. The CDR3 sequence is 18 residues long. V shed 0 bases, J shed 7 bases, and the junction held 10 bases outside the gene matches. Germline CDR1 MNHEY, CDR2 SVGAGI. Here the CDR3 DNA reads TGTGCCAGCAGTTACTCGATTGACGGGACTAGCGGGGCGCATACGCAGTATTTT. This codes for CASSYSIDGTSGAHTQYF.

The J gene is TRBJ1-1, the V gene TRBV20-1, with 8 bases matching TRBD1. Germline CDR1 reads DFQATT; CDR2 reads SNEGSKA (reference sequence). V lost 5 bases, J lost 5 bases, and 1 base stayed unmatched. The CDR3 has 11 residues. The CDR3 here is CSAYRGTEAFF. CDR3 nucleotide sequence: TGCAGTGCTTACAGGGGGACTGAAGCTTTCTTT.

The chain links TRBV15 to TRBJ1-4; 7 bases align to TRBD1. Trimming took 5 bases from V and 3 from J; bases not matched to a gene: 9. This CDR3 spans 16 amino acids. The germline gives CDR1 LNHNV, CDR2 YYDKDF (reference sequence). CDR3 protein: CATSGSTGSANEKLFF. The CDR3 region has the DNA TGTGCCACCAGCGGATCGACAGGGTCAGCTAATGAAAAACTGTTTTTT. Full variable domain (rest looked up from reference TRBV15 and TRBJ1-4): DAMVIQNPRYQVTQFGKPVTLSCSQTLNHNVMYWYQQKSSQAPKLLFHYYDKDFNNEADTPDNFQSRRPNTSFCFLDIRSPGLGDTAMYLCATSGSTGSANEKLFFGSGTQLSVL.

The chain combines TRBV7-8 with TRBJ2-7, with D perhaps matching TRBD1 (5 bases). Per the germline V gene, CDR1 is SGHVS and CDR2 is FQNEAQ. This CDR3 comprises 15 residues. V lost 3 bases to trimming and J lost 3 bases, with 15 bases between them. CDR3: CASSFWRQPLYEQYF. For the CDR3, the DNA is TGTGCCAGCAGCTTTTGGAGACAGCCCCTCTACGAGCAGTACTTC.